This T cell receptor (beta chain) was sequenced in a study of blood T cell repertoires in COVID-19. Study in general: Samples came from the United States, Italy and Spain, spanning acute and convalescent COVID-19. PBMCs, B-cell-depleted T cells, or T cells provided the cDNA or gDNA that made up the material.

Original handling: Reference gene primer amplification gave estimated nucleated cell counts. Clones were sequenced by immunoSEQ multiplex PCR, and TCRdb holds only the in-frame ones, with some missing. The V and J calls and clone size are taken from that table; D and trimming were inferred from the DNA. Of 200,000 to 250,000 clones listed, approximately 85% are singletons. Germline CDR1 is SEHNR and CDR2 is FQNEAQ (reference sequence). This CDR3 has 15 residues. The J segment lost 3 bases and the V segment lost 5 bases, leaving 7 bases of the junction unmatched. The sequence derives from a woman aged 45-59 years with active or convalescent COVID-19. Sequencing input: peripheral blood. The chain combines TRBV7-9 with TRBJ1-2; 9 positions match TRBD1. CDR3 in amino acids: CASSPRTGVDYGYTF. The CDR3 DNA is TGTGCCAGCAGCCCCAGGACAGGGGTTGACTATGGCTACACCTTC.